The 22 T cell receptor beta chains listed next were all sequenced from one sample in a study of response to subunit inactivated influenza vaccine. TCRdb re-derived calls from the RT-PCR reads in MiXCR, one entry per CDR3 protein. The sample contains over 400,000 distinct CDR3 sequences, approximately 12% of which appear only once. Sequenced here: PBMCs from blood, sampled about 40 days after vaccination. The receptors come from a man aged 50 to 59 who received an inactivated influenza vaccine.

The rearrangement uses TRBV7-6 and TRBJ2-3; a weak D match, TRBD1 (5 bases). Per germline, CDR1 SGHVS and CDR2 FNYEAQ. There are 15 residues in the CDR3. V was cut by 5 bases and J by 1 base, with 13 bases left in between. Here the CDR3 DNA reads TGTGCCAGCAGCAATCAAGGGGTCGGCACAGATACGCAGTATTTT. Amino acid sequence: CASSNQGVGTDTQYF.

The CDR3 reads CASSEEWQPKKQFF. The CDR3 nucleotides are TGTGCCAGCAGTGAAGAGTGGCAACCTAAGAAGCAGTTCTTC. The rearrangement joins TRBV6-1 to TRBJ2-1; D call uncertain. CDR3 length: 14 amino acids. Trimming removed 1 base from V and 11 bases from J, with 15 bases in between. Germline-derived CDR1 and CDR2 are MNHNS and SASEGT.

CDR3 protein: CAISESRSIVAQHF. The CDR3 nucleotides read TGTGCCATCAGTGAGTCTCGGAGTATAGTGGCCCAGCATTTT. The rearrangement joins TRBV10-3 to TRBJ1-5; no clear D gene. In germline, CDR1 is ENHRY, CDR2 SYGVKD. Trimming removed 0 bases at V and 11 bases at J, with 14 bases between. The CDR3 extends over 14 amino acids.

The chain uses TRBV6-5 and TRBJ2-3, with 7 bases that match TRBD2. V lost 2 bases and J lost 9; bases outside the gene matches: 5. Germline CDR1 and CDR2: MNHEY and SVGAGI. The CDR3 sequence is 13 residues long. The CDR3 loop is CASSYAGAGTQYF. As DNA, the CDR3 is TGTGCCAGCAGTTACGCGGGAGCGGGGACGCAGTATTTT.

This clonotype was counted a few times. The gene calls are TRBV6-2 or TRBV6-3 and TRBJ2-7; the match to TRBD1 covers 7 bases. Germline V gene lookup returns CDR1 MNHEY and CDR2 SVGEGT. The CDR3 contains 13 residues. The trim removed 5 bases at V and 6 bases at J, leaving 7 bases unmatched. The CDR3 DNA reads as TGTGCCAGCAGTCTACAGGGGTTCTCCGAGCAGTACTTC. Encoded protein: CASSLQGFSEQYF.

The table lists this clonotype with a few counts. The chain uses TRBV3-1 and TRBJ1-2; D uncertain. Germline assignment: CDR1 LGHDT and CDR2 YNNKEL (reference sequence). Trimming left V 0 bases short and J 7 bases short, with 12 bases between. The CDR3 has 14 amino acids. The CDR3 coding sequence is TGTGCCAGCAGCCAAGATATCATCCAGGCTGGCTACACCTTC. Its protein is CASSQDIIQAGYTF.

This clonotype showed up just a few times. The chain couples TRBV20-1 to TRBJ1-2; 8 nucleotides align to TRBD1. CDR1 is DFQATT and CDR2 is SNEGSKA in the germline V gene (reference sequence). Unmatched junction bases numbered 4, after V lost 4 bases and J lost 3 bases. This CDR3 spans 13 amino acids. The CDR3 spells CSATGGADYGYTF. CDR3 in DNA: TGCAGTGCTACAGGGGGCGCAGACTATGGCTACACCTTC.

This clonotype was seen more than once but under ten times. V usage is TRBV19 and J usage is TRBJ2-1, with unresolved D. Germline CDR1 and CDR2: LNHDA and SQIVND (reference sequence). V lost 5 bases to trimming and J lost 2 bases, with 13 bases between them. The CDR3 has 15 amino acids. CDR3 loop: CASSSEGAAYNEQFF. The CDR3 DNA follows: TGTGCCAGTAGTTCGGAAGGAGCCGCCTACAATGAGCAGTTCTTC.

The rearrangement joins TRBV7-9 to TRBJ2-7; D is unclear. V was shortened by 2 bases and J by 2 bases, with 10 bases between the two germline ends. This CDR3 region has 14 residues. The germline CDR1 and CDR2 sequences are SEHNR and FQNEAQ (reference sequence). The CDR3 bases are TGTGCCAGCAGCTTAAACAGCCAAGCCTACGAGCAGTACTTC. This sequence encodes CASSLNSQAYEQYF.

This clonotype has a count of ten or more. V is TRBV27 and J is TRBJ2-7; TRBD2 aligns across 7 bases. Germline V gene sequence: CDR1 MNHEY, CDR2 SMNVEV (reference sequence). J lost 0 bases, V lost 5 bases, and 4 bases had no gene match. The CDR3 consists of 14 residues. The CDR3, as DNA: TGTGCCAGCAGTCAGCAGCGGGACTCCTACGAGCAGTACTTC. Translated, it gives CASSQQRDSYEQYF.

V is TRBV5-1 and J is TRBJ2-5; TRBD1 agrees at 8 bases. CDR3 length: 15 residues. The trim removed 0 bases at V and 4 bases at J, leaving 5 bases unmatched. The V gene's germline CDR1 is SGHRS and CDR2 YFSETQ. In DNA form, the CDR3 reads TGCGCCAGCAGCTTGGGACAGGGGATCGGAGAGACCCAGTACTTC. This codes for CASSLGQGIGETQYF.

This chain connects TRBV5-1 to TRBJ2-4; no clear D. Trimming took 0 bases from V and 6 from J, leaving 13 bases between them. The CDR3 totals 15 residues. Germline CDR1 reads SGHRS; CDR2 reads YFSETQ. CDR3 DNA sequence: TGCGCCAGCAGCTTGGGGCGTTATTCCGGAAACATTCAGTACTTC. Its translation: CASSLGRYSGNIQYF.

The V and J genes are TRBV4-1 and TRBJ1-2, with D possibly being TRBD1 (6 bases). Trimming shortened V by 1 base and J by 2 bases, and 11 bases separated the two germline ends. The germline V gene encodes CDR1 MGHRA and CDR2 YSYEKL. The CDR3 is 15 amino acids. CDR3 amino acids: CASSQGGAGNYGYTF. The CDR3 region has the DNA TGCGCCAGCAGCCAAGGGGGGGCGGGCAACTATGGCTACACCTTC.

The chain joins TRBV12-2 to TRBJ2-3; the table's TRBD2 call for D was not verified on the DNA. TRBV12-2 constitutes a pseudogene. The CDR3 loop spans 19 amino acids. CDR3: CASRFTSGRSKISTDTQYF. The CDR3, as DNA: TGTGCAAGTCGCTTTACTAGCGGGAGGAGTAAAATTAGCACAGATACGCAGTATTTT.

This clonotype was recorded a few times. The gene calls are TRBV7-2 and TRBJ2-4, with D uncertain. V lost 3 bases and J lost 0, with 9 bases in between. Germline lookup yields CDR1 SGHTA and CDR2 FQGNSA. The CDR3 has 15 residues. The CDR3 region has the DNA TGTGCCAGCAGCTTTTACACGCAAGCCAAAAACATTCAGTACTTC. Protein product: CASSFYTQAKNIQYF.

This clonotype came up a few times. The chain has TRBV20-1 and TRBJ2-7; 9 nucleotides agree with TRBD2. Germline values: CDR1 DFQATT, CDR2 SNEGSKA (reference sequence). The CDR3 extends over 14 amino acids. V was clipped by 6 bases and J by 2 bases; unmatched bases: 8. The CDR3 coding sequence is TGCAGTGCCACCGGGACTAGCAACACCTACGAGCAGTACTTC. This sequence encodes CSATGTSNTYEQYF.

The rearrangement uses TRBV7-2 and TRBJ2-1; possibly TRBD2 for D (6 bases). Germline V CDR1 and CDR2: SGHTA, FQGNSA. The V and J ends lost 8 bases and 8 bases respectively, with 19 bases between them. The CDR3 sequence is 14 residues long. CDR3 residues: CASRGRLGFYEQFF. CDR3 sequence (DNA): TGTGCCAGCCGGGGGAGACTTGGGTTCTATGAGCAGTTCTTC. Full variable domain (remainder filled in from reference TRBV7-2 and TRBJ2-1): GAGVSQSPSNKVTEKGKDVELRCDPISGHTALYWYRQSLGQGLEFLIYFQGNSAPDKSGLPSDRFSAERTGGSVSTLTIQRTQQEDSAVYLCASRGRLGFYEQFFGPGTRLTVL.

The V call is TRBV6-2 or TRBV6-3, the J call TRBJ1-5; D is uncertain. The CDR3 length is 13 residues. Trimming left V 7 bases short and J 0 bases short, with 7 bases between. Germline V gene sequence: CDR1 MNHEY, CDR2 SVGEGT. The CDR3 is CASTPYSNQPQHF. CDR3 nucleotide sequence: TGTGCCAGCACCCCGTATAGCAATCAGCCCCAGCATTTT.

This clonotype was recorded a few times. The chain employs TRBV7-2 and TRBJ1-5; no clear D. Germline V gives CDR1 SGHTA, CDR2 FQGNSA. There are 16 residues in the CDR3. Trimming left V 2 bases short and J 3 bases short, with 14 bases between. The CDR3 coding sequence is TGTGCCAGCAGCTTAAGCGGTGCCCGCAACAATCAGCCCCAGCATTTT. Protein: CASSLSGARNNQPQHF.

The chain uses TRBV20-1 and TRBJ1-2; D gene ambiguous. Trimming removed 3 bases from V and 4 bases from J, with 15 bases in between. Germline V lookup: CDR1 DFQATT, CDR2 SNEGSKA (reference sequence). CDR3 length: 14 residues. The CDR3 is CSASYRFGGYGYTF. CDR3 coding DNA: TGCAGTGCTAGTTACCGGTTTGGTGGCTATGGCTACACCTTC.

The rearrangement joins TRBV15 to TRBJ2-1, with D perhaps matching TRBD2 (6 bases). This CDR3 has 16 amino acids. Germline CDR1 LNHNV, CDR2 YYDKDF (reference sequence). Trimming took 3 bases from V and 0 from J, leaving 12 bases between them. The CDR3 DNA follows: TGTGCCACCAGCAGCGGGCGGGGAAACTCCTACAATGAGCAGTTCTTC. Translating it yields CATSSGRGNSYNEQFF.

This clonotype came up many times. The V call is TRBV9, the J call TRBJ2-2; D may be TRBD1 or TRBD2 (6 bases each). This CDR3 region has 15 residues. Germline V gives CDR1 SGDLS, CDR2 YYNGEE. V was clipped by 2 bases and J by 5 bases, with 13 bases between them. This CDR3 is CASSVSPGATGELFF. The CDR3 DNA reads TGTGCCAGCAGCGTTTCCCCGGGGGCGACCGGGGAGCTGTTTTTT.